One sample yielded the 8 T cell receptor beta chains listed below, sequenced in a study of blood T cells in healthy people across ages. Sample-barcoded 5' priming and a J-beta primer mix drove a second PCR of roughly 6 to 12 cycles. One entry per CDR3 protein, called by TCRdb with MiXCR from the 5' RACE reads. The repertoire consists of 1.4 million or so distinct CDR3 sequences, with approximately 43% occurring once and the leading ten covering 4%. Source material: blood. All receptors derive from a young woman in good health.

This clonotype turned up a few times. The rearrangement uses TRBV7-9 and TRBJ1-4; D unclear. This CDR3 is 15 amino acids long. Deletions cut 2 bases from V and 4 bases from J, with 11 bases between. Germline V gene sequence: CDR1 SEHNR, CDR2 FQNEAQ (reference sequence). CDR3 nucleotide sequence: TGTGCCAGCAGCTTATTAGGGCTGGGTAATGAAAAACTGTTTTTT. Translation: CASSLLGLGNEKLFF.

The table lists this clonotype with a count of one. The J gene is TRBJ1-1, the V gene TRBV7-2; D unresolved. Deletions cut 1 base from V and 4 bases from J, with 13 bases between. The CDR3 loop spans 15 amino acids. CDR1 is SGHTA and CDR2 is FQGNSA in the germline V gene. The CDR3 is CASSLDEGGGTEAFF. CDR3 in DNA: TGTGCCAGCAGCTTAGACGAGGGAGGAGGCACTGAAGCTTTCTTT.

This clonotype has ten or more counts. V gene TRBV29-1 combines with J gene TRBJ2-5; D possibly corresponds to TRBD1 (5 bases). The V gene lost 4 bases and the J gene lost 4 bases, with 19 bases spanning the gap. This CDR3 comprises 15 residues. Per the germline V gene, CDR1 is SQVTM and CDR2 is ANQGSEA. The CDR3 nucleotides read TGCAGCGTTGTTCGTCCCAGGGCTTACCGAGAGACCCAGTACTTC. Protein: CSVVRPRAYRETQYF.

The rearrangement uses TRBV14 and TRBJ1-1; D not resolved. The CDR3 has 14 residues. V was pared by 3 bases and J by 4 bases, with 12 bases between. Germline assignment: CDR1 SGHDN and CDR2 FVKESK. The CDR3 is CASSHKASATEAFF. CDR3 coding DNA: TGTGCCAGCAGCCACAAAGCCAGTGCCACTGAAGCTTTCTTT.

The CDR3 spells CASSWTPANTGELFF. DNA of the CDR3: TGTGCCAGCAGCTGGACACCTGCGAACACCGGGGAGCTGTTTTTT. The chain joins TRBV5-6 to TRBJ2-2, with D maybe TRBD1 (5 bases). The CDR3 is 15 residues long. The germline CDR1 and CDR2 sequences are SGHDT and YYEEEE. Trimming cost V 3 bases and J 0 bases, with 9 bases left between them.

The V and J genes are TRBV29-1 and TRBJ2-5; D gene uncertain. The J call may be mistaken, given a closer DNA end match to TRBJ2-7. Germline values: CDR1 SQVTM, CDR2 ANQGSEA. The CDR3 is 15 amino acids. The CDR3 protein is CSVEADNQVHYEQYF. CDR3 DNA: TGCAGCGTTGAAGCAGATAACCAGGTCCACTACGAGCAGTACTTC.

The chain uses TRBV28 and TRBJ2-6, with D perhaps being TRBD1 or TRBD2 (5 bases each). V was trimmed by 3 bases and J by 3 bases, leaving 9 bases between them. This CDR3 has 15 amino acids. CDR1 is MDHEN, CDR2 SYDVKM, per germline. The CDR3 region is CASSLGVHGANVLTF. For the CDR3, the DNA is TGTGCCAGCAGTTTGGGGGTACATGGGGCCAACGTCCTGACTTTC.

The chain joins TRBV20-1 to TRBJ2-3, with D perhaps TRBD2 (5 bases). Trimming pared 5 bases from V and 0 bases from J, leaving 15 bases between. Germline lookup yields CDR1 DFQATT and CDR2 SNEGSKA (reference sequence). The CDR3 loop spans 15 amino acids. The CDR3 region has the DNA TGCAGTGCTGCTCGGCGGACTGCTAGCACAGATACGCAGTATTTT. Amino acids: CSAARRTASTDTQYF.